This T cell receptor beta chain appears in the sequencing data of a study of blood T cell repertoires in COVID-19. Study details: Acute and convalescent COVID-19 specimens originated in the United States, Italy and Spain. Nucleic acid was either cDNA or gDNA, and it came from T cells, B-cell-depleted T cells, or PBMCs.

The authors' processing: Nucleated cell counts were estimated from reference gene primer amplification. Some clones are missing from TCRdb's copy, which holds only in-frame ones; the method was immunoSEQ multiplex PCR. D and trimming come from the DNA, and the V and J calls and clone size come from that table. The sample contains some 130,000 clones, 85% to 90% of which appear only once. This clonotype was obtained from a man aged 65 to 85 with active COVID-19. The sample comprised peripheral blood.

The CDR3 reads CASGELQGAAYEQYF. The CDR3 DNA reads TGCGCCAGCGGAGAGTTACAGGGGGCCGCCTACGAGCAGTACTTC. The chain joins TRBV4-1 to TRBJ2-7, with 9 positions matching TRBD1. With 8 bases clipped from V and 2 bases from J, the junction kept 10 bases outside the gene matches. Germline CDR1 MGHRA, CDR2 YSYEKL. The CDR3 has 15 amino acids.